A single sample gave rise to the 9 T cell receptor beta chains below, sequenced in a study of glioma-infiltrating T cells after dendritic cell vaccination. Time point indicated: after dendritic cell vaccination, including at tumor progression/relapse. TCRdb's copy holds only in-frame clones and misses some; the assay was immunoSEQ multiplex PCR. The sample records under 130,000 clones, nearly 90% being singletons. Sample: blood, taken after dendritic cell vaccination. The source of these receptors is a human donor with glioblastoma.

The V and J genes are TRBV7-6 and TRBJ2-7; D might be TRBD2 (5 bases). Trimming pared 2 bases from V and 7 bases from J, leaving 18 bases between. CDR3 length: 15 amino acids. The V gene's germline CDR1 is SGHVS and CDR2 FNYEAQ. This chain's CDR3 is CASSLSHPGEREQYF. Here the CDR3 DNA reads TGTGCCAGCAGCTTATCCCACCCCGGGGAAAGAGAGCAGTACTTC.

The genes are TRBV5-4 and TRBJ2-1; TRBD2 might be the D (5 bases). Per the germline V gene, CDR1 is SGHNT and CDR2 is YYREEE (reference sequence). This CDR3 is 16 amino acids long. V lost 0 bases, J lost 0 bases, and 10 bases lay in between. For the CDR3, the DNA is TGTGCCAGCAGCTTGGAGGGCACTAGCTCCTACAATGAGCAGTTCTTC. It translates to CASSLEGTSSYNEQFF.

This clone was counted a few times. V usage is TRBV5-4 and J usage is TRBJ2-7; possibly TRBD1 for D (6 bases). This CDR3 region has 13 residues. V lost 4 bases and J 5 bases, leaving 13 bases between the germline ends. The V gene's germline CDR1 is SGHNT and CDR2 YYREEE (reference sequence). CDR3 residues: CASSPYRGNEQYF. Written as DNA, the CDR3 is TGTGCCAGCAGCCCCTATAGGGGGAACGAGCAGTACTTC. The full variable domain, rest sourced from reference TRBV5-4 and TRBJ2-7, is ETGVTQSPTHLIKTRGQQVTLRCSSQSGHNTVSWYQQALGQGPQFIFQYYREEENGRGNFPPRFSGLQFPNYSSELNVNALELDDSALYLCASSPYRGNEQYFGPGTRLTVT.

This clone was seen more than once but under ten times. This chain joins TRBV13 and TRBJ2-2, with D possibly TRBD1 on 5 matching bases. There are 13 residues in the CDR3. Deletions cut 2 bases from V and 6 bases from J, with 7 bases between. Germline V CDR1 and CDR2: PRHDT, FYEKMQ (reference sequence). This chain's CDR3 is CASSLQGPGELFF. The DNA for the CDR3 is TGTGCCAGCAGCTTACAGGGTCCCGGGGAGCTGTTTTTT.

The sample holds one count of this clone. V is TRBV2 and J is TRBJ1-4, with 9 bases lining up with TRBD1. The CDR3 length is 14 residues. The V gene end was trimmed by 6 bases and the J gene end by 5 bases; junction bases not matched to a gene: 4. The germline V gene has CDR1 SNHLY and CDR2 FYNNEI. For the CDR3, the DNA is TGTGCCAGCAGAGCCGGGACAGGGAATGAAAAACTGTTTTTT. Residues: CASRAGTGNEKLFF.

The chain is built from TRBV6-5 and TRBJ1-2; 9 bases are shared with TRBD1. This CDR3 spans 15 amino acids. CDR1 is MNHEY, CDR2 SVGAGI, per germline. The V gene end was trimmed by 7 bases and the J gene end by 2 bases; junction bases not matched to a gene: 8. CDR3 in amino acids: CASTRQGGANYGYTF. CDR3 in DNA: TGTGCCAGCACCCGACAGGGGGGGGCAAACTATGGCTACACCTTC.

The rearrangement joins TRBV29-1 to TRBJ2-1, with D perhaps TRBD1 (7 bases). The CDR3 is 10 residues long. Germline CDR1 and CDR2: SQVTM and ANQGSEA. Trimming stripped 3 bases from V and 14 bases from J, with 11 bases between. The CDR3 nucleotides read TGCAGCGTTGACGGGGGACAGAAGTTCTTC. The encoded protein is CSVDGGQKFF.

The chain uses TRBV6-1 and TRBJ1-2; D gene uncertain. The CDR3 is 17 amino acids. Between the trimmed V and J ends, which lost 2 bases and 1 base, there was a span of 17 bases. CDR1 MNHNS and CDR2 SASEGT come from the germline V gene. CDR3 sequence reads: CASSERHLALFNYGYTF. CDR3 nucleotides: TGTGCCAGCAGTGAAAGACACCTGGCCCTTTTTAACTATGGCTACACCTTC.

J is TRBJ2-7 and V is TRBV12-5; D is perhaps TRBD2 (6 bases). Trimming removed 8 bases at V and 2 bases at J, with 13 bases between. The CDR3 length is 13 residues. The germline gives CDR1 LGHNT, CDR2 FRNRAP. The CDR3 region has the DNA TGTGCTAGTACGGGGGACGTAGCCTACGAGCAGTACTTC. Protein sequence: CASTGDVAYEQYF.